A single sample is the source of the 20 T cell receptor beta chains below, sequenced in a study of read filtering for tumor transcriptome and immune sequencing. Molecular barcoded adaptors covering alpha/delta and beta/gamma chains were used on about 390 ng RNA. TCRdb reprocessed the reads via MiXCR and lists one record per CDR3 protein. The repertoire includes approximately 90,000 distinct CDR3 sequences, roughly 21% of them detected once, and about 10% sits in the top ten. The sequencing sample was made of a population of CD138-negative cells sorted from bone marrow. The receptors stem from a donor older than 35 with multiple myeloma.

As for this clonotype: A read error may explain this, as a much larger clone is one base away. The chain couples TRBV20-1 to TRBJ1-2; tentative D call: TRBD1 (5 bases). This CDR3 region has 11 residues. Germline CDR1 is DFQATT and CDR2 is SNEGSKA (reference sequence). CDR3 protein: CRASAGSGYAF. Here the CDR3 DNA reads TGCAGAGCTAGTGCAGGGTCTGGCTACGCCTTC.

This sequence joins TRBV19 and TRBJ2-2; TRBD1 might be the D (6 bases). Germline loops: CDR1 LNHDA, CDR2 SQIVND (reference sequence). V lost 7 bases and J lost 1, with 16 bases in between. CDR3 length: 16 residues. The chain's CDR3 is CASTPTGDKNTGELFF. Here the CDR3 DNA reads TGTGCCAGTACCCCCACCGGGGACAAGAACACCGGGGAGCTGTTTTTT. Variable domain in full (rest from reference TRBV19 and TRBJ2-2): DGGITQSPKYLFRKEGQNVTLSCEQNLNHDAMYWYRQDPGQGLRLIYYSQIVNDFQKGDIAEGYSVSREKKESFPLTVTSAQKNPTAFYLCASTPTGDKNTGELFFGEGSRLTVL.

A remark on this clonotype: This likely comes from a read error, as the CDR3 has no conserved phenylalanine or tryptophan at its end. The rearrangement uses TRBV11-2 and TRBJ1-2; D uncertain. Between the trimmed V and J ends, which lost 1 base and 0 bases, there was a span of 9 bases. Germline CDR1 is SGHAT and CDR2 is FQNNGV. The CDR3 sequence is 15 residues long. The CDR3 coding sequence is TGTGCCAGCAGCTTAGCGTATTTAGCTAACTATGGCTACACCATC. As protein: CASSLAYLANYGYTI.

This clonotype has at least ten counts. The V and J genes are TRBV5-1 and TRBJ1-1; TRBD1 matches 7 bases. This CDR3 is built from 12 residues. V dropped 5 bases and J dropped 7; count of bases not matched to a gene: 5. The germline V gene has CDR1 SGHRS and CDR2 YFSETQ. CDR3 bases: TGCGCCAGCAGGTACAGGGGCGATGAAGCTTTCTTT. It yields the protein CASRYRGDEAFF.

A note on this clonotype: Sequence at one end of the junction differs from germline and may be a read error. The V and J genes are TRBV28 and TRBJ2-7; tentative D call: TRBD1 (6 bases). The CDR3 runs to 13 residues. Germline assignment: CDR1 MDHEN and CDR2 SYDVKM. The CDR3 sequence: CASGPRWTALLLF. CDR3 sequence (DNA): TGTGCCAGCGGCCCCAGATGGACAGCCCTCTTGCTATTC.

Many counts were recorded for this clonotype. CDR3 loop: CASSYSGETQYF. For the CDR3, the DNA is TGTGCCAGCAGTTACAGCGGGGAGACCCAGTACTTC. This chain joins TRBV6-5 and TRBJ2-5, with TRBD2 as a possible D gene (6 bases). The germline V and J ends were trimmed by 2 bases and 5 bases, with 6 bases remaining between them. This CDR3 comprises 12 residues. Germline V gene sequence: CDR1 MNHEY, CDR2 SVGAGI.

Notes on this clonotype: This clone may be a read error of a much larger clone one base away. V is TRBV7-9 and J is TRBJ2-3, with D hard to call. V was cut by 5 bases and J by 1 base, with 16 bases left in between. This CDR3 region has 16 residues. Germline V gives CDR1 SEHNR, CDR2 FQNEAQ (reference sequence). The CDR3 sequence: CASSPSVGGRTDTQYF. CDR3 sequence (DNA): TGTGCCAGCAGCCCCTCCGTGGGTGGGCGCACAGATACGCAGTATTTT.

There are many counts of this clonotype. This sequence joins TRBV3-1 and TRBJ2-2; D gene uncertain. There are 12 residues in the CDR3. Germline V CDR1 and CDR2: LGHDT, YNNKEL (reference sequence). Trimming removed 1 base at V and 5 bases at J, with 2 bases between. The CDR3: CASSQGTGELFF. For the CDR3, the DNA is TGTGCCAGCAGCCAAGGGACCGGGGAGCTGTTTTTT.

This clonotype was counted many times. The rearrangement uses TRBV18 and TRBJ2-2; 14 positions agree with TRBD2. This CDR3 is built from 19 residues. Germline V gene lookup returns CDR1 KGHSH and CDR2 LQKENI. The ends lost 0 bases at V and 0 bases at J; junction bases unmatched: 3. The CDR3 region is CASSPPGLAGASNTGELFF. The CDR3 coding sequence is TGTGCCAGCTCACCACCGGGACTAGCGGGGGCTTCGAACACCGGGGAGCTGTTTTTT. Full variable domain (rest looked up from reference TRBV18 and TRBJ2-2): NAGVMQNPRHLVRRRGQEARLRCSPMKGHSHVYWYRQLPEEGLKFMVYLQKENIIDESGMPKERFSAEFPKEGPSILRIQQVVRGDSAAYFCASSPPGLAGASNTGELFFGEGSRLTVL.

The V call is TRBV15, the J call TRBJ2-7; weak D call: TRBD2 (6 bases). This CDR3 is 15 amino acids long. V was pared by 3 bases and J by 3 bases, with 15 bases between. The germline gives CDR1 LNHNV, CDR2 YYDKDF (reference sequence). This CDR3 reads CATSREGGTIYEQYF. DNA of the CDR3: TGTGCCACCAGCAGGGAGGGCGGTACTATCTACGAGCAGTACTTC.

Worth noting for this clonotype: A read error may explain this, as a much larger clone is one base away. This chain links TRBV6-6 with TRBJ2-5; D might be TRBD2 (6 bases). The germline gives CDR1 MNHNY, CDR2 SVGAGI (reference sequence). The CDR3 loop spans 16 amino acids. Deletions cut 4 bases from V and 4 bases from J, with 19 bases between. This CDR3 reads CASSSLGGEGGETQYF. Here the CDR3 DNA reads TGTGCCAGCAGTTCGCTGGGCGGGGAAGGCGGAGAGACCCAGTACTTC.

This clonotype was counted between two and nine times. CDR3: CASSLPYEHQYF. The CDR3 nucleotides are TGTGCCAGCAGCTTGCCGTACGAGCACCAGTACTTC. The chain carries TRBV7-9 and TRBJ2-7; no firm D call. Trimming cost V 3 bases and J 10 bases, with 13 bases left between them. The CDR3 extends over 12 amino acids. CDR1 SEHNR and CDR2 FQNEAQ come from the germline V gene (reference sequence).

CDR3: CASTQDRGYQETQYF. The CDR3 DNA is TGTGCCAGCACTCAGGACAGGGGGTACCAAGAGACCCAGTACTTC. This rearrangement joins TRBV6-1 to TRBJ2-5; 10 bases match TRBD1. Germline loops: CDR1 MNHNS, CDR2 SASEGT. The length of the CDR3 is 15 residues. The junction had 5 bases not matched to a gene; V was cut back by 7 bases and J by 0 bases.

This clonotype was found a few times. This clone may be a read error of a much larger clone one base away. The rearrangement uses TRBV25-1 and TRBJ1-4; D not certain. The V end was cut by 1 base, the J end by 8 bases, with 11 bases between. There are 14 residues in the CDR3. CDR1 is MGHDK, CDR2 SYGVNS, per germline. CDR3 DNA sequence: TGTGCCAGCAGTGAATTGCGGTTAGAGGAAAAACTGTTTTTT. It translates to CASSELRLEEKLFF.

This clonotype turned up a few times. Here the CDR3 reads CASSLASGDGYTF. In DNA, the CDR3 is TGCGCCAGCAGCTTGGCTTCAGGGGACGGCTACACCTTC. The chain links TRBV5-1 to TRBJ1-2; D possibly corresponds to TRBD1 (6 bases). V lost 0 bases and J 8 bases, leaving 11 bases between the germline ends. Germline lookup yields CDR1 SGHRS and CDR2 YFSETQ. CDR3 length equals 13 residues.

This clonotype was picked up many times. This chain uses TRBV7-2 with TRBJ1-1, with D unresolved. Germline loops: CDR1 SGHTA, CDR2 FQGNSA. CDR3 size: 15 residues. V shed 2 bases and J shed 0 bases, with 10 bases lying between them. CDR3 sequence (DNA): TGTGCCAGCAGCTTAACCAGAGCTATGAACACTGAAGCTTTCTTT. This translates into CASSLTRAMNTEAFF.

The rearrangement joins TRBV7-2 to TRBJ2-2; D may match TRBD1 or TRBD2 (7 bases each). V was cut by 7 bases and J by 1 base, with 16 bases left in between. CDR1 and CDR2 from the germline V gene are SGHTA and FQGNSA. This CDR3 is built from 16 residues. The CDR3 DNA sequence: TGTGCCAGCAACCAGGGGGGGGGCTGGAACACCGGGGAGCTGTTTTTT. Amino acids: CASNQGGGWNTGELFF.

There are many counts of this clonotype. The CDR3 DNA reads as TGCAGCGTTGTACGGGGGGGATCCTACAATGAGCAGTTCTTC. Translated, it gives CSVVRGGSYNEQFF. V usage is TRBV29-1 and J usage is TRBJ2-1, with 8 bases identical to TRBD2. The trim removed 4 bases at V and 1 base at J, leaving 3 bases unmatched. This CDR3 is 14 amino acids long. CDR1 SQVTM and CDR2 ANQGSEA come from the germline V gene.

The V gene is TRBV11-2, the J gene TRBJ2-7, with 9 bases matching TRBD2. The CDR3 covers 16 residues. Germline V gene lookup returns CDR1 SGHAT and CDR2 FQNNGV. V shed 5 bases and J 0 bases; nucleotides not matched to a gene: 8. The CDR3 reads CASSPLIAGDSYEQYF. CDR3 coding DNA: TGTGCCAGCAGCCCACTTATAGCGGGGGACTCCTACGAGCAGTACTTC.

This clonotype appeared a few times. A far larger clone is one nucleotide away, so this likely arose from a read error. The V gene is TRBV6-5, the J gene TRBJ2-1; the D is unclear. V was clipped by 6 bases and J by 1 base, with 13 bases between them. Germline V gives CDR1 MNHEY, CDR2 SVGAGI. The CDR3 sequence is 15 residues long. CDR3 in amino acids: CASRDRVWSYNEQFF. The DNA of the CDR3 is TGTGCCAGCAGGGATCGGGTATGGTCCTACAATGAGCAGTTCTTC.